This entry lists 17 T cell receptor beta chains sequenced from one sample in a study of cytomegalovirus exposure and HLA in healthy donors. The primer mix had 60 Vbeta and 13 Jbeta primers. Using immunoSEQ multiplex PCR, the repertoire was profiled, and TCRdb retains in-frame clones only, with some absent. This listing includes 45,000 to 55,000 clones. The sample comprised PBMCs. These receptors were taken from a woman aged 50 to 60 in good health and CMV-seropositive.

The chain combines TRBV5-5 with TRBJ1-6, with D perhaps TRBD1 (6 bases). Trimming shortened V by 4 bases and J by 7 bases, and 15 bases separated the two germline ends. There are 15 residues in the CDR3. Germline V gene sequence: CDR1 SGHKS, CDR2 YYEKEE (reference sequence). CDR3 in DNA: TGTGCCAGCAGCAGCGACAGGCTGCGCAATTCACCCCTCCACTTT. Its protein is CASSSDRLRNSPLHF.

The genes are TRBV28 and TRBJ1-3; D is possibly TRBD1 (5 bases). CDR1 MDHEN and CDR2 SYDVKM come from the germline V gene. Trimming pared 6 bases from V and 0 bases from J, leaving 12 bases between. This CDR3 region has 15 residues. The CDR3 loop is CASSYTGSSGNTIYF. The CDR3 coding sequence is TGTGCCAGCAGCTACACAGGAAGCTCTGGAAACACCATATATTTT.

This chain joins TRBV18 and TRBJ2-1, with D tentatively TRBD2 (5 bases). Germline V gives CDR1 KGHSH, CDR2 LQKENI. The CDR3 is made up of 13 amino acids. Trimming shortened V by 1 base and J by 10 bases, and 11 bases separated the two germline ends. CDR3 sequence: CASSPLRDWEQFF. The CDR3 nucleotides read TGTGCCAGCTCACCACTTCGGGATTGGGAGCAGTTCTTC.

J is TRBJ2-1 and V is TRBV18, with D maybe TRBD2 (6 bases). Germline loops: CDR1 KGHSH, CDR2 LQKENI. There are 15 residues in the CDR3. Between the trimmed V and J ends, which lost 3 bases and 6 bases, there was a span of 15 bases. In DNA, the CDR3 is TGTGCCAGCTCACCTCCCGGGACTCGGGTCAATGAGCAGTTCTTC. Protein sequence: CASSPPGTRVNEQFF.

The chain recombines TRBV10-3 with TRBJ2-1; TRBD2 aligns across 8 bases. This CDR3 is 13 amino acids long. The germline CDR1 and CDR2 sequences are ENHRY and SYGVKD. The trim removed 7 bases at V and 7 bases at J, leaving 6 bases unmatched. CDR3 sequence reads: CAIMRTSTNEQFF. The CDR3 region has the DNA TGTGCCATCATGAGGACTAGCACGAATGAGCAGTTCTTC.

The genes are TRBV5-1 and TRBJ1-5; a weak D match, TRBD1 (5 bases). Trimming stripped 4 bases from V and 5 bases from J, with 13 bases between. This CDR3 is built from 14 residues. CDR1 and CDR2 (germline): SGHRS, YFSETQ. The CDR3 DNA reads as TGCGCCAGCAGCCCCCATGGGGGGGATCAGCCCCAGCATTTT. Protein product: CASSPHGGDQPQHF. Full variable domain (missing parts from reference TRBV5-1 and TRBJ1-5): KAGVTQTPRYLIKTRGQQVTLSCSPISGHRSVSWYQQTPGQGLQFLFEYFSETQRNKGNFPGRFSGRQFSNSRSEMNVSTLELGDSALYLCASSPHGGDQPQHFGDGTRLSIL.

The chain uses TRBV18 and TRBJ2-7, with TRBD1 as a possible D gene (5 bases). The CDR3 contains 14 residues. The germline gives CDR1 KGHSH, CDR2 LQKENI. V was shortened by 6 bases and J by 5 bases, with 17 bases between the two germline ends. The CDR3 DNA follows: TGTGCCAGCTCCCTAATACAGGATTCGAACGAGCAGTACTTC. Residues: CASSLIQDSNEQYF.

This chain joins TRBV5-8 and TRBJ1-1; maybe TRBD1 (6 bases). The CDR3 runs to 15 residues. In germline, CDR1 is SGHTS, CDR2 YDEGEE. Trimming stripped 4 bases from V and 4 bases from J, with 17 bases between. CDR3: CASSHTKGGITEAFF. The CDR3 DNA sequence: TGTGCCAGCAGCCATACGAAGGGGGGGATCACTGAAGCTTTCTTT. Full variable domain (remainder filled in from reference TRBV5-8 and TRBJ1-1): EAGVTQSPTHLIKTRGQQATLRCSPISGHTSVYWYQQALGLGLQFLLWYDEGEERNRGNFPPRFSGRQFPNYSSELNVNALELEDSALYLCASSHTKGGITEAFFGQGTRLTVV.

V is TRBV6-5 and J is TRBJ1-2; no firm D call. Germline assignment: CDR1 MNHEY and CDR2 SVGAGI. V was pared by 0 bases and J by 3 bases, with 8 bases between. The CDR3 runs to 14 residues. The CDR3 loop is CASSYSSRYYGYTF. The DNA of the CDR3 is TGTGCCAGCAGTTACTCATCGAGGTACTATGGCTACACCTTC.

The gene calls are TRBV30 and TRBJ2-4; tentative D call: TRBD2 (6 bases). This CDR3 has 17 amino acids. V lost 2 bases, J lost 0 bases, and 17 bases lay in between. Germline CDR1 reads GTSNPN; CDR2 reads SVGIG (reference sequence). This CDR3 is CAWSPSAGILAKNIQYF. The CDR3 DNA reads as TGTGCCTGGAGTCCATCCGCGGGGATTCTAGCCAAAAACATTCAGTACTTC.

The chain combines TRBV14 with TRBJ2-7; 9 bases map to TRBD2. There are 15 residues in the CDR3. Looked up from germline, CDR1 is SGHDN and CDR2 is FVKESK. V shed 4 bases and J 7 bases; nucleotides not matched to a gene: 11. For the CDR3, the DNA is TGTGCCAGCAGCCCAAGTGTAGCGGGAGTTGGGGAGCAGTACTTC. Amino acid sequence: CASSPSVAGVGEQYF.

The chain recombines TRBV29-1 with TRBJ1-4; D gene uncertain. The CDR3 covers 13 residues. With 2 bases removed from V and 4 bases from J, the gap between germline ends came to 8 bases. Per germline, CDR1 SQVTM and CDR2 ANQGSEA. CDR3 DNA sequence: TGCAGCGTTGAATATCGGGGTAATGAAAAACTGTTTTTT. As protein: CSVEYRGNEKLFF.

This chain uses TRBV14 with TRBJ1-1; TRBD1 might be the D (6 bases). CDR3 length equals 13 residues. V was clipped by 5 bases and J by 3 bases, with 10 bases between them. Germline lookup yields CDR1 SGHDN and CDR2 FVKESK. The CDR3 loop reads CASSGQSYTEAFF. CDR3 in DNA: TGTGCCAGCAGCGGACAGTCCTACACTGAAGCTTTCTTT.

CDR3 residues: CASSSGSGGLNTGELFF. In DNA, the CDR3 is TGTGCCAGTAGTAGCGGTAGCGGGGGGCTTAACACCGGGGAGCTGTTTTTT. This chain joins TRBV19 and TRBJ2-2, with TRBD2 matching 10 bases. The ends lost 4 bases at V and 2 bases at J; junction bases unmatched: 7. CDR3 length: 17 amino acids. Germline V gene data show CDR1 as LNHDA and CDR2 as SQIVND (reference sequence).

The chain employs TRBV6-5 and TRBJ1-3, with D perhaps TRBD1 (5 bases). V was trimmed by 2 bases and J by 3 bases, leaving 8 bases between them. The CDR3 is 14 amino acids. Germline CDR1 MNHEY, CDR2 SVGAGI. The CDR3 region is CASSYQGLGNTIYF. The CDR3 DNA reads TGTGCCAGCAGTTACCAGGGTCTTGGAAACACCATATATTTT.

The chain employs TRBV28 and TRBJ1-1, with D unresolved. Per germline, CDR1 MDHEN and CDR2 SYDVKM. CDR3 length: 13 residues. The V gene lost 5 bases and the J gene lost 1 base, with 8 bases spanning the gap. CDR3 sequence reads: CASSLNANTEAFF. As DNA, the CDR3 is TGTGCCAGCAGTCTAAATGCGAACACTGAAGCTTTCTTT.

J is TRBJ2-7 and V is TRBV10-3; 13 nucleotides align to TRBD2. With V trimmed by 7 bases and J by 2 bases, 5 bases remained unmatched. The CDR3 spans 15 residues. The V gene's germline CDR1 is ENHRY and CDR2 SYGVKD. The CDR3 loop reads CAITEGLAGTYEQYF. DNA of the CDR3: TGTGCCATCACCGAGGGACTAGCGGGGACCTACGAGCAGTACTTC.